This entry lists 24 T cell receptor beta chains sequenced from one sample in a study of a mutant IDH1 vaccine in newly diagnosed glioma. No antigens are known for them. Measured with immunoSEQ multiplex PCR; TCRdb has only the in-frame clones, and not every one. The data show 25,000 to 35,000 clones, approximately 87% seen once. Indicated time point: week 23, last vaccination. Topical imiquimod was applied with each vaccine dose, which held 300 ug of mutant IDH1 20-mer peptide. The specimen comprised PBMCs, sampled from a glioma patient whose treatment included an IDH1 peptide vaccine. These receptors were taken from a man in his forties or fifties with glioma.

This clone was seen a single time. The rearrangement joins TRBV7-3 to TRBJ2-1, with D tentatively TRBD1 (6 bases). Germline V lookup: CDR1 SGHTA, CDR2 FQGTGA. The CDR3 spans 14 residues. With 5 bases removed from V and 5 bases from J, the gap between germline ends came to 13 bases. CDR3 bases: TGTGCCAGCAGCCGATTGACAGGTAACAATGAGCAGTTCTTC. Encoded protein: CASSRLTGNNEQFF.

The V and J genes are TRBV6-4 and TRBJ2-5, with TRBD1 matching over 10 bases. The V gene's germline CDR1 is MRHNA and CDR2 SNTAGT. V was clipped by 5 bases and J by 5 bases; unmatched bases: 8. The CDR3 totals 15 residues. The CDR3 sequence is CASSPQAGQGETQYF. Written as DNA, the CDR3 is TGTGCCAGCAGTCCGCAGGCGGGACAGGGGGAGACCCAGTACTTC.

Only one count was recorded for this clone. This chain links TRBV7-2 with TRBJ2-7; TRBD2 matches at 9 bases. Looked up from germline, CDR1 is SGHTA and CDR2 is FQGNSA. This CDR3 spans 15 amino acids. V lost 6 bases to trimming and J lost 5 bases; unmatched junction nucleotides: 11. CDR3 bases: TGTGCCAGCAGGGCGACTAGCGGACCCCTAAACGAGCAGTACTTC. Translated, it gives CASRATSGPLNEQYF.

V gene TRBV6-4 combines with J gene TRBJ2-2; no firm D call. The CDR3 spans 13 residues. Germline CDR1 is MRHNA and CDR2 is SNTAGT. The V and J ends lost 4 bases and 1 base respectively, with 4 bases between them. CDR3 DNA sequence: TGTGCCAGCAGTGCTTTGAACACCGGGGAGCTGTTTTTT. The encoded protein is CASSALNTGELFF.

The chain uses TRBV4-1 and TRBJ2-5; 9 nucleotides agree with TRBD1. Looked up from germline, CDR1 is MGHRA and CDR2 is YSYEKL. J lost 5 bases, V lost 1 base, and 8 bases had no gene match. The CDR3 totals 16 residues. For the CDR3, the DNA is TGCGCCAGCAGCCAAGGAACAGGGGGCGCATACGAGACCCAGTACTTC. It encodes CASSQGTGGAYETQYF.

The V call is TRBV6-5, the J call TRBJ2-3; D is undetermined. This CDR3 has 14 residues. Trimming took 11 bases from V and 0 from J, leaving 15 bases between them. In germline, CDR1 is MNHEY, CDR2 SVGAGI. CDR3 in amino acids: CAAGRRASTDTQYF. In DNA, the CDR3 is TGTGCCGCCGGAAGGAGAGCTAGCACAGATACGCAGTATTTT.

This chain joins TRBV5-1 and TRBJ2-2, with D unclear. V shed 0 bases and J shed 7 bases, with 7 bases lying between them. This CDR3 spans 13 amino acids. Germline assignment: CDR1 SGHRS and CDR2 YFSETQ. CDR3 coding DNA: TGCGCCAGCAGCTTGGCCATCGGCGGGGAGCTGTTTTTT. Protein sequence: CASSLAIGGELFF.

The chain has TRBV6-1 and TRBJ2-7, with D tentatively TRBD1 (6 bases). The germline V gene encodes CDR1 MNHNS and CDR2 SASEGT. The CDR3 is made up of 12 amino acids. V lost 6 bases, J lost 10 bases, and 16 bases lay in between. The DNA for the CDR3 is TGTGCCAGCAGGGGGGCATTGGGGAGACAGTACGTC. Translation: CASRGALGRQYV.

V usage is TRBV6-4 and J usage is TRBJ1-2; no reliable D call. The germline V gene encodes CDR1 MRHNA and CDR2 SNTAGT. The CDR3 totals 15 residues. The ends were cut back, 3 bases at V and 0 bases at J, with 11 bases in the middle. The CDR3 sequence is CASSERTGANYGYTF. CDR3 nucleotide sequence: TGTGCCAGCAGTGAACGGACGGGAGCTAACTATGGCTACACCTTC.

The chain uses TRBV2 and TRBJ1-2; D gene unclear. Germline-derived CDR1 and CDR2 are SNHLY and FYNNEI. The CDR3 runs to 12 residues. The V end lost 3 bases, the J end lost 4 bases, and 6 bases lay between the germline ends. CDR3 loop: CASSDRSYGYTF. Written as DNA, the CDR3 is TGTGCCAGCAGTGACAGGTCCTATGGCTACACCTTC. The full variable domain, with the rest looked up from reference TRBV2 and TRBJ1-2, is EPEVTQTPSHQVTQMGQEVILRCVPISNHLYFYWYRQILGQKVEFLVSFYNNEISEKSEIFDDQFSVERPDGSNFTLKIRSTKLEDSAMYFCASSDRSYGYTFGSGTRLTVV.

CDR3 nucleotide sequence: TGTGCCAGCAGTCCACCGCCGGGCCGGGGCCTAGCGGGAGATACGCAGTATTTT. Translation: CASSPPPGRGLAGDTQYF. This sequence joins TRBV28 and TRBJ2-3; 8 bases map to TRBD2. The V gene end was trimmed by 5 bases and the J gene end by 5 bases; junction bases not matched to a gene: 18. This CDR3 comprises 18 residues. Germline CDR1 MDHEN, CDR2 SYDVKM.

A few counts support this clone. This chain links TRBV19 with TRBJ2-1; 8 nucleotides match TRBD2. The CDR3 contains 15 residues. The trim removed 7 bases at V and 4 bases at J, leaving 9 bases unmatched. Germline CDR1 reads LNHDA; CDR2 reads SQIVND (reference sequence). The CDR3 region has the DNA TGTGCCAGTACTCCCGGGAGGGGACATTACAATGAGCAGTTCTTC. Protein product: CASTPGRGHYNEQFF.

The J gene is TRBJ1-1, the V gene TRBV10-2; D gene uncertain. V was clipped by 3 bases and J by 0 bases, with 14 bases between them. Germline values: CDR1 WSHSY, CDR2 SAAADI. This CDR3 region has 16 residues. The CDR3 coding sequence is TGCGCCAGCAGTGATCTAGATGCTGGCGTGAACACTGAAGCTTTCTTT. It encodes CASSDLDAGVNTEAFF.

V is TRBV11-3 and J is TRBJ2-5; 8 bases map to TRBD2. Unmatched junction bases numbered 10, after V lost 5 bases and J lost 5 bases. CDR3 length equals 15 residues. Germline CDR1 SGHNT, CDR2 YENEEA. CDR3: CASSPGGLGGETQYF. The CDR3 DNA follows: TGTGCCAGCAGCCCGGGAGGGCTGGGGGGTGAGACCCAGTACTTC.

A single count supports this clone. V and J are TRBV19 and TRBJ2-1; D gene unclear. This CDR3 is 15 amino acids long. CDR1 is LNHDA, CDR2 SQIVND, per germline (reference sequence). V was shortened by 3 bases and J by 6 bases, with 15 bases between the two germline ends. CDR3 bases: TGTGCCAGTAGTATCGTCTGGGGTAGCTCCAATGAGCAGTTCTTC. Residues: CASSIVWGSSNEQFF.

V is TRBV7-9 and J is TRBJ2-1; 8 nucleotides agree with TRBD2. The V segment lost 6 bases and the J segment 0 bases; nucleotides outside the gene matches: 16. The CDR3 runs 19 residues. Germline V gene sequence: CDR1 SEHNR, CDR2 FQNEAQ (reference sequence). CDR3 coding DNA: TGTGCCAGCAGACCAACGACCGCGGGGGGCTTTCGCTCCTACAATGAGCAGTTCTTC. Its protein is CASRPTTAGGFRSYNEQFF.

CDR3 in DNA: TGTGCCAGCAGCTCCCCAAGCGGGGGGGCCAGGAAGACCCAGTACTTC. Translation: CASSSPSGGARKTQYF. The J gene is TRBJ2-5, the V gene TRBV7-9; TRBD2 matches 10 bases. After removal of 4 bases from V and 6 bases from J, the junction contained 11 bases not matched to a gene. This CDR3 comprises 16 residues. Germline V gene lookup returns CDR1 SEHNR and CDR2 FQNEAQ (reference sequence).

This clone is a singleton in its sample. The rearrangement links TRBV6-9 to TRBJ2-7; a possible D gene is TRBD2 (5 bases). Germline-derived CDR1 and CDR2 are MNHGY and SVAAGI. The CDR3 is made up of 15 amino acids. The ends were cut back, 9 bases at V and 6 bases at J, with 24 bases in the middle. The CDR3 sequence is CARRPGSDLIIEQYF. The CDR3 bases are TGTGCCAGACGGCCGGGTAGCGACCTAATCATCGAGCAGTACTTC.

The genes are TRBV5-6 and TRBJ2-2; D remains ambiguous. The CDR3 is 15 residues long. V lost 4 bases, J lost 2 bases, and 12 bases lay in between. CDR1 SGHDT and CDR2 YYEEEE come from the germline V gene. CDR3 sequence reads: CASSRRTFNTGELFF. CDR3 coding DNA: TGTGCCAGCAGCCGACGGACCTTTAACACCGGGGAGCTGTTTTTT.

The V call is TRBV7-9, the J call TRBJ2-2; D gene unclear. The CDR3 contains 16 residues. The germline CDR1 and CDR2 sequences are SEHNR and FQNEAQ (reference sequence). V was shortened by 5 bases and J by 2 bases, with 15 bases between the two germline ends. DNA for the CDR3: TGTGCCAGCAGCCATGCGGTTGGTGGAAACACCGGGGAGCTGTTTTTT. It specifies CASSHAVGGNTGELFF.

This chain joins TRBV5-1 and TRBJ2-7; no definite D call. This CDR3 contains 11 residues. The germline V and J ends were trimmed by 0 bases and 12 bases, with 10 bases remaining between them. Germline V CDR1 and CDR2: SGHRS, YFSETQ. CDR3 DNA: TGCGCCAGCAGCTTGGACGGAATTTGGTACTTC. It encodes CASSLDGIWYF.

The gene calls are TRBV18 and TRBJ2-1, with 10 bases that match TRBD1. CDR1 and CDR2 (germline): KGHSH, LQKENI. J gave up 0 bases and V 3 bases, and 5 bases lay outside the gene matches. The CDR3 runs 17 residues. Here the CDR3 DNA reads TGTGCCAGCTCACCGGGACAGGGGAGGAGCTCCTACAATGAGCAGTTCTTC. As protein: CASSPGQGRSSYNEQFF.

The chain is built from TRBV6-1 and TRBJ1-2; unclear D gene. Germline V gene sequence: CDR1 MNHNS, CDR2 SASEGT. The CDR3 sequence is 13 residues long. V was shortened by 1 base and J by 4 bases, with 7 bases between the two germline ends. The CDR3 DNA reads as TGTGCCAGCAGTGAAGTGTGGGGCTATGGCTACACCTTC. It translates to CASSEVWGYGYTF.

The chain has TRBV28 and TRBJ1-2; TRBD1 aligns across 7 bases. The V and J ends lost 4 bases and 6 bases, in that order; junction bases with no gene match: 2. The CDR3 is 12 amino acids. The germline V gene has CDR1 MDHEN and CDR2 SYDVKM. CDR3 DNA sequence: TGTGCCAGCAGTTCAGGGGGGGATGGCTACACCTTC. It specifies CASSSGGDGYTF.